This TCR beta chain was captured by sequencing in a study of cytomegalovirus exposure and HLA in healthy donors. Study in general: From HLA-typed donors, an early data release held approximately 85 million unique TCRs. Study results and caveats: In an earlier analysis, most TCR beta V segments were productive about 90% or about 30% of the time. Follow-up analysis later connected one missense variant in DCLRE1C with trimming of TCR beta V- and J-genes.

PCR employed 60 Vbeta and 13 Jbeta primers. Produced via immunoSEQ multiplex PCR; TCRdb's table is partial and in-frame only. The table has around 65,000 clones, roughly four fifths seen once. The CDR3 loop spans 19 amino acids. Between the trimmed V and J ends, which lost 3 bases and 0 bases, there was a span of 21 bases. Germline V CDR1 and CDR2: SGHTA, FQGNSA. Remarks on this clone: The antigen remains undetermined.

The rearrangement joins TRBV7-2 to TRBJ2-1, with D tentatively TRBD2 (6 bases). This clonotype was obtained from a woman aged 30 to 39 in good health and CMV-seropositive. Source material: PBMCs. The CDR3 region has the DNA TGTGCCAGCAGCTTTGTAGCGGCCCCACCCCCCCGCTCCTACAATGAGCAGTTCTTC. Protein: CASSFVAAPPPRSYNEQFF.